The source of this T cell receptor (beta chain) is a study of blood T cell repertoires in COVID-19. Germline V gene data show CDR1 as SGHRS and CDR2 as YFSETQ. The CDR3 covers 16 residues. V dropped 1 base and J dropped 5; count of bases not matched to a gene: 8. Source study methods: Reference gene primer amplification gave nucleated cell count estimates. Libraries were prepared by immunoSEQ multiplex PCR; TCRdb keeps only in-frame clonotypes and omits some of them. V and J calls and clone size are those listed in that table; D and trimming were worked out from the DNA. Altogether roughly 250,000 clones are present, about 87% being singletons, with the ten largest covering 7.5% to 9%. In this sample, this clone turned up once.

Sequenced: peripheral blood. This sequence was found in a human donor in a cohort sampled during active COVID-19. The chain links TRBV5-1 to TRBJ2-3; 9 positions agree with TRBD2. In nucleotides, the CDR3 is TGCGCCAGCAGCTTGTTGTTAGCGGGAGTCGGAGATACGCAGTATTTT. It is translated as CASSLLLAGVGDTQYF.